Below are 22 T cell receptor beta chains sequenced from a single sample in a study of blood T cell repertoires in COVID-19. The repertoire was sequenced with immunoSEQ multiplex PCR; TCRdb's copy has only in-frame clones and lacks some. The table includes some 260,000 clones, roughly 90% detected once. Sample: peripheral blood. The receptors derive from a woman between 35 and 50 years old who had recovered from COVID-19.

This clone was seen a single time. V is TRBV6-6 and J is TRBJ2-2; maybe TRBD1 (6 bases). Germline V gene lookup returns CDR1 MNHNY and CDR2 SVGAGI (reference sequence). The CDR3 is made up of 14 amino acids. Trimming stripped 6 bases from V and 4 bases from J, with 12 bases between. CDR3: CASSRDTATGELFF. As DNA, the CDR3 is TGTGCCAGCAGCCGGGACACCGCCACCGGGGAGCTGTTTTTT.

Concerning this clone itself: The sample holds other DNA sequences that translate to the same CDR3. The chain recombines TRBV7-2 with TRBJ2-7; TRBD1 agrees at 7 bases. Germline V lookup: CDR1 SGHTA, CDR2 FQGNSA. The V segment lost 3 bases and the J segment 4 bases; nucleotides outside the gene matches: 0. This CDR3 spans 12 amino acids. CDR3 region: CASSLTGYEQYF. The CDR3 DNA reads as TGTGCCAGCAGCTTGACAGGGTACGAGCAGTACTTC.

V gene TRBV18 combines with J gene TRBJ2-3; 8 nucleotides line up with TRBD2. The trim removed 3 bases at V and 1 base at J, leaving 3 bases unmatched. The CDR3 length is 15 residues. Per the germline V gene, CDR1 is KGHSH and CDR2 is LQKENI. Here the CDR3 reads CASSPSGRGTDTQYF. In nucleotides, the CDR3 is TGTGCCAGCTCACCCAGCGGGAGAGGCACAGATACGCAGTATTTT.

The gene calls are TRBV5-4 and TRBJ1-2; 8 bases align to TRBD1. Per germline, CDR1 SGHNT and CDR2 YYREEE (reference sequence). Unmatched junction bases numbered 5, after V lost 6 bases and J lost 7 bases. This CDR3 has 12 amino acids. The chain's CDR3 is CASTDRGRGYTF. DNA for the CDR3: TGTGCCAGCACTGACAGGGGACGTGGCTACACCTTC.

The chain recombines TRBV11-2 with TRBJ2-1; 8 bases fit TRBD2. V gave up 2 bases and J gave up 9 bases; unmatched junction bases: 9. The CDR3 covers 15 residues. CDR1 and CDR2 (germline): SGHAT, FQNNGV. CDR3: CASSLLSGGVGEQFF. The DNA of the CDR3 is TGTGCCAGCAGCTTATTGTCGGGAGGGGTCGGTGAGCAGTTCTTC.

The chain links TRBV19 to TRBJ1-4; no clear D gene. The CDR3 is 11 residues long. Trimming shortened V by 5 bases and J by 11 bases, and 9 bases separated the two germline ends. Germline V gene lookup returns CDR1 LNHDA and CDR2 SQIVND (reference sequence). CDR3 DNA sequence: TGTGCCAGTAGTGGGTGGGAGAAACTGTTTTTT. This translates into CASSGWEKLFF.

This chain uses TRBV3-1 (or the pseudogene TRBV3-2) with TRBJ2-7, with 8 bases that match TRBD1. Trimming removed 4 bases from V and 1 base from J; junction bases left unmatched: 9. Germline V lookup: CDR1 LGHDT, CDR2 YNNKEL (reference sequence). This CDR3 has 16 amino acids. The CDR3 DNA sequence: TGTGCCAGCAGCCCAGTTCCCGGACAGGGTTCCTACGAGCAGTACTTC. Its translation: CASSPVPGQGSYEQYF.

V is TRBV18 and J is TRBJ2-1; 9 bases agree with TRBD2. This CDR3 comprises 16 residues. After removal of 3 bases from V and 2 bases from J, the junction contained 5 bases not matched to a gene. The germline CDR1 and CDR2 sequences are KGHSH and LQKENI. The CDR3 coding sequence is TGTGCCAGCTCACCCTCGGGCGGGGGGGCCTACAATGAGCAGTTCTTC. Protein: CASSPSGGGAYNEQFF.

This clone was observed a handful of times. The CDR3 region has the DNA TGTGCCAGCAGGTCGGGACAGAATTATGGCTACACCTTC. Encoded protein: CASRSGQNYGYTF. This chain connects TRBV3-1 (or the pseudogene TRBV3-2) to TRBJ1-2; TRBD1 matches 7 bases. V lost 6 bases, J lost 5 bases, and 6 bases stayed unmatched. Looked up from germline, CDR1 is LGHDT and CDR2 is YNNKEL (reference sequence). The CDR3 covers 13 residues.

The chain uses TRBV25-1 and TRBJ1-1; TRBD1 is a possible D gene (6 bases). The CDR3 runs 14 residues. The germline CDR1 and CDR2 sequences are MGHDK and SYGVNS. The germline V and J ends were trimmed by 6 bases and 5 bases, with 16 bases remaining between them. CDR3 sequence (DNA): TGTGCCAGCAGAAAGGGGGGGGGCCGTACTGAAGCTTTCTTT. Translating gives CASRKGGGRTEAFF.

This chain links TRBV2 with TRBJ2-3, with unresolved D. This CDR3 comprises 13 residues. Trimming stripped 5 bases from V and 4 bases from J, with 10 bases between. Germline loops: CDR1 SNHLY, CDR2 FYNNEI. CDR3 in amino acids: CASSRLTADTQYF. Written as DNA, the CDR3 is TGTGCCAGCAGTAGACTTACCGCAGATACGCAGTATTTT.

The chain links TRBV19 to TRBJ2-7, with 9 bases that match TRBD1. The CDR3 covers 15 residues. The V gene end was trimmed by 9 bases and the J gene end by 5 bases; junction bases not matched to a gene: 14. CDR1 is LNHDA, CDR2 SQIVND, per germline (reference sequence). The CDR3 DNA sequence: TGTGCCAGCAAAACCGGGGACAGGGTTATCGACGAGCAGTACTTC. It codes for CASKTGDRVIDEQYF.

The V gene is TRBV29-1, the J gene TRBJ2-2; D is possibly TRBD1 (6 bases). The CDR3 consists of 15 residues. Germline loops: CDR1 SQVTM, CDR2 ANQGSEA. The V end was cut by 6 bases, the J end by 0 bases, with 14 bases between. The CDR3 nucleotides read TGCAGCGTGGAAACAGGGTCGGCGAACACCGGGGAGCTGTTTTTT. It encodes CSVETGSANTGELFF.

This clone was picked up one time. The rearrangement joins TRBV7-2 to TRBJ1-2, with TRBD1 matching 7 bases. CDR1 SGHTA and CDR2 FQGNSA come from the germline V gene. V was pared by 5 bases and J by 4 bases, with 13 bases of the junction left unmatched. The CDR3 consists of 16 residues. CDR3 DNA: TGTGCCAGCAGCCCTAATGCGGGGACAGCCGTCTATGGCTACACCTTC. Its protein is CASSPNAGTAVYGYTF.

This rearrangement joins TRBV7-3 to TRBJ2-1, with D possibly being TRBD1 (6 bases). Germline V gene data show CDR1 as SGHTA and CDR2 as FQGTGA. Between the trimmed V and J ends, which lost 4 bases and 3 bases, there was a span of 16 bases. The CDR3 spans 16 residues. This CDR3 reads CASSSQGGPNYNEQFF. In DNA form, the CDR3 reads TGTGCCAGCAGCTCACAGGGCGGCCCGAACTACAATGAGCAGTTCTTC.

CDR3 coding DNA: TGTGCCAGCCGGGGAAGACCCGGCTCCTATAATTCACCCCTCCACTTT. Translation: CASRGRPGSYNSPLHF. V gene TRBV5-6 combines with J gene TRBJ1-6; D unclear. This CDR3 is built from 16 residues. V lost 7 bases and J 0 bases, leaving 14 bases between the germline ends. Germline V lookup: CDR1 SGHDT, CDR2 YYEEEE.

The rearrangement uses TRBV5-1 and TRBJ2-5; D might be TRBD2 (6 bases). Germline V lookup: CDR1 SGHRS, CDR2 YFSETQ. The CDR3 sequence is 15 residues long. Between the trimmed V and J ends, which lost 0 bases and 1 base, there was a span of 10 bases. The CDR3 here is CASSLGGGAQETQYF. CDR3 nucleotide sequence: TGCGCCAGCAGCTTGGGTGGAGGGGCCCAAGAGACCCAGTACTTC. The variable domain in full, with the rest retrieved from reference TRBV5-1 and TRBJ2-5, is KAGVTQTPRYLIKTRGQQVTLSCSPISGHRSVSWYQQTPGQGLQFLFEYFSETQRNKGNFPGRFSGRQFSNSRSEMNVSTLELGDSALYLCASSLGGGAQETQYFGPGTRLLVL.

This clone was picked up one time. V and J are TRBV19 and TRBJ1-1; perhaps TRBD1 as D (5 bases). Deletions cut 4 bases from V and 0 bases from J, with 12 bases between. This CDR3 has 15 residues. Looked up from germline, CDR1 is LNHDA and CDR2 is SQIVND (reference sequence). CDR3 nucleotides: TGTGCCAGTAGTACTACAGGCGTCATGAACACTGAAGCTTTCTTT. This translates into CASSTTGVMNTEAFF.

The V and J genes are TRBV30 and TRBJ2-3; D is perhaps TRBD2 (6 bases). Deletions cut 0 bases from V and 2 bases from J, with 12 bases between. In germline, CDR1 is GTSNPN, CDR2 SVGIG (reference sequence). The CDR3 contains 15 residues. The CDR3 protein is CAWSVGGTDTDTQYF. The CDR3 DNA follows: TGTGCCTGGAGTGTAGGCGGGACTGACACAGATACGCAGTATTTT.

There are a few counts of this clone. V gene TRBV13 combines with J gene TRBJ2-1; 14 bases map to TRBD2. Germline lookup yields CDR1 PRHDT and CDR2 FYEKMQ (reference sequence). Trimming took 2 bases from V and 5 from J; bases not matched to a gene: 2. The CDR3 has 16 amino acids. The CDR3 is CASSLPTSGRDNEQFF. The DNA of the CDR3 is TGTGCCAGCAGCTTACCGACTAGCGGGAGGGACAATGAGCAGTTCTTC.

V and J are TRBV14 and TRBJ1-4; TRBD1 might be the D (6 bases). The V end lost 5 bases, the J end lost 8 bases, and 21 bases lay between the germline ends. The CDR3 is 16 amino acids. The V gene's germline CDR1 is SGHDN and CDR2 FVKESK. The CDR3 loop reads CASSLLPDSPEEKLFF. CDR3 in DNA: TGTGCCAGCAGCTTACTACCGGACAGCCCGGAGGAAAAACTGTTTTTT.

The chain uses TRBV4-3 and TRBJ2-7; 7 nucleotides line up with TRBD2. The germline V gene encodes CDR1 LGHNA and CDR2 YSLEER. V trimming: 0 bases; J trimming: 5 bases; junction bases outside the gene matches: 7. This CDR3 has 15 residues. DNA for the CDR3: TGCGCCAGCAGCCAAGAACGGACTAGTAATGACGAGCAGTACTTC. It specifies CASSQERTSNDEQYF.